One sample yielded the 27 T cell receptor beta chains listed below, sequenced in a study of blood T cell repertoires in COVID-19 (dated by TCRdb to 2020 to 2022). Receptor amplification or capture employed the immunoSEQ multiplex PCR assay. TCRdb re-hosts the immuneACCESS table, in-frame sequences only. Its copies lack some clones; in the studies checked, an unresolved V gene accounts for under half of them, and the cause for the rest is not known. Present in this sample are roughly 390,000 clones, 85% of which were seen just once. The top ten constitute roughly 3.9% of the sample. Sequenced: peripheral blood. These receptors originate from a woman aged 18 to 35 with acute or convalescent COVID-19.

The CDR3 DNA reads as TGTGCCTGGAGTGGGGACAGGGAAAGAGGTGGTAAAGAAAAACTGTTTTTT. Amino acids: CAWSGDRERGGKEKLFF. The chain carries TRBV30 and TRBJ1-4; TRBD1 matches 9 bases. With 1 base clipped from V and 8 bases from J, the junction kept 14 bases outside the gene matches. CDR3 length equals 17 residues. Germline CDR1 GTSNPN, CDR2 SVGIG (reference sequence).

The V call is TRBV7-6, the J call TRBJ2-1; TRBD2 might be the D (7 bases). Trimming shortened V by 3 bases and J by 16 bases, and 13 bases separated the two germline ends. The CDR3 has 11 amino acids. Germline V gives CDR1 SGHVS, CDR2 FNYEAQ. CDR3 protein: CASSFWGGGFF. The CDR3 DNA follows: TGTGCCAGCAGCTTCTGGGGAGGGGGATTCTTC.

The sample holds a few counts of this clone. This chain links TRBV7-8 with TRBJ1-1; a weak D match, TRBD1 (5 bases). Trimming removed 6 bases from V and 6 bases from J, with 8 bases in between. Germline V gene data show CDR1 as SGHVS and CDR2 as FQNEAQ. CDR3 length: 11 amino acids. CDR3 in DNA: TGTGCCAGCAGTCGGGGGTCTGAAGCTTTCTTT. It translates to CASSRGSEAFF.

The chain carries TRBV2 and TRBJ2-7; D not certain. The CDR3 totals 11 residues. Germline V gene lookup returns CDR1 SNHLY and CDR2 FYNNEI. V was trimmed by 4 bases and J by 9 bases, leaving 10 bases between them. The CDR3 protein is CASSGSLTQYF. CDR3 in DNA: TGTGCCAGCAGTGGGAGTCTCACGCAGTACTTC.

This clone is a singleton in its sample. The chain uses TRBV28 and TRBJ1-1; no reliable D call. The CDR3 has 13 residues. Germline CDR1 and CDR2: MDHEN and SYDVKM. V lost 3 bases to trimming and J lost 8 bases, with 13 bases between them. The CDR3 DNA is TGTGCCAGCAGTTTTATTGGCCGATCAGAAGCTTTCTTT. The encoded protein is CASSFIGRSEAFF.

The rearrangement joins TRBV7-6 to TRBJ2-5, with D possibly matching TRBD2 (6 bases). Germline lookup yields CDR1 SGHVS and CDR2 FNYEAQ. V was pared by 5 bases and J by 2 bases, with 15 bases between. CDR3 size: 15 residues. CDR3 loop: CASSRGRGPQETQYF. In DNA form, the CDR3 reads TGTGCCAGCAGCCGGGGGAGAGGCCCACAAGAGACCCAGTACTTC.

This chain joins TRBV7-3 and TRBJ2-3, with TRBD2 matching over 13 bases. The CDR3 consists of 16 residues. V gave up 1 base and J gave up 4 bases; unmatched junction bases: 2. Germline V gene data show CDR1 as SGHTA and CDR2 as FQGTGA. The CDR3 reads CASSLNGLAGADTQYF. Here the CDR3 DNA reads TGTGCCAGCAGCTTAAACGGACTAGCGGGAGCAGATACGCAGTATTTT.

The chain is built from TRBV5-1 and TRBJ2-2; D is perhaps TRBD1 (6 bases). The CDR3 consists of 15 residues. Trimming pared 3 bases from V and 3 bases from J, leaving 12 bases between. Germline V gene lookup returns CDR1 SGHRS and CDR2 YFSETQ. CDR3 in DNA: TGCGCCAGCAGCTCCGGGACAACGGACACCGGGGAGCTGTTTTTT. Amino acid sequence: CASSSGTTDTGELFF. The full variable domain, rest sourced from reference TRBV5-1 and TRBJ2-2, is KAGVTQTPRYLIKTRGQQVTLSCSPISGHRSVSWYQQTPGQGLQFLFEYFSETQRNKGNFPGRFSGRQFSNSRSEMNVSTLELGDSALYLCASSSGTTDTGELFFGEGSRLTVL.

The gene calls are TRBV4-1 and TRBJ2-1; possibly TRBD2 for D (5 bases). With 1 base removed from V and 5 bases from J, the gap between germline ends came to 12 bases. There are 15 residues in the CDR3. CDR1 is MGHRA, CDR2 YSYEKL, per germline. The CDR3 coding sequence is TGCGCCAGCAGCCAAGTCGGGGATCCGGACAATGAGCAGTTCTTC. Protein: CASSQVGDPDNEQFF.

This chain joins TRBV9 and TRBJ1-5, with 10 bases lining up with TRBD1. Trimming at V came to 4 bases and at J to 3 bases, leaving 4 bases not matched to a gene. CDR1 SGDLS and CDR2 YYNGEE come from the germline V gene. The CDR3 extends over 15 amino acids. The CDR3 loop is CASSLGQGINQPQHF. CDR3 sequence (DNA): TGTGCCAGCAGCTTGGGACAGGGGATCAATCAGCCCCAGCATTTT.

This chain links TRBV4-2 with TRBJ2-1, with D perhaps TRBD2 (6 bases). Germline V lookup: CDR1 LGHNA, CDR2 YNFKEQ. The CDR3 contains 15 residues. Trimming stripped 1 base from V and 8 bases from J, with 15 bases between. The CDR3, as DNA: TGTGCCAGCAGCCAAGGGGGGGAACAAGTCCATGAGCAGTTCTTC. Translated, it gives CASSQGGEQVHEQFF.

In this sample, this clone turned up a few times. This chain links TRBV2 with TRBJ2-4; TRBD2 matches at 10 bases. From germline, CDR1 is SNHLY and CDR2 FYNNEI. This CDR3 has 17 amino acids. After removal of 3 bases from V and 1 base from J, the junction contained 6 bases not matched to a gene. Here the CDR3 reads CASSDYELAGAKNIQYF. CDR3 DNA: TGTGCCAGCAGTGATTATGAACTAGCGGGGGCCAAAAACATTCAGTACTTC.

This clone turned up a few times. V and J are TRBV27 and TRBJ1-5; the D is unclear. V was shortened by 6 bases and J by 0 bases, with 12 bases between the two germline ends. Germline V gives CDR1 MNHEY, CDR2 SMNVEV (reference sequence). The CDR3 has 15 residues. The CDR3 loop reads CASRQQILSNQPQHF. The CDR3 DNA sequence: TGTGCCAGCAGACAGCAAATCCTTAGCAATCAGCCCCAGCATTTT.

This sequence joins TRBV3-1 (or the pseudogene TRBV3-2) and TRBJ1-2; D unresolved. This CDR3 contains 15 residues. Germline CDR1 LGHDT, CDR2 YNNKEL (reference sequence). V shed 6 bases and J shed 2 bases, with 16 bases lying between them. The CDR3 sequence is CASSPGLSLNYGYTF. CDR3 DNA sequence: TGTGCCAGCAGTCCGGGGTTGTCACTCAACTATGGCTACACCTTC.

The chain couples TRBV30 to TRBJ1-1; unclear D gene. The CDR3 is 10 amino acids. V shed 5 bases and J shed 5 bases, with 6 bases lying between them. The germline CDR1 and CDR2 sequences are GTSNPN and SVGIG (reference sequence). DNA of the CDR3: TGTGCCTGGTCTCGTACTGAAGCTTTCTTT. Amino acids: CAWSRTEAFF.

The chain employs TRBV20-1 and TRBJ1-3; weak D call: TRBD1 (5 bases). CDR3 size: 17 residues. Between the trimmed V and J ends, which lost 3 bases and 2 bases, there was a span of 20 bases. Germline CDR1 DFQATT, CDR2 SNEGSKA (reference sequence). In nucleotides, the CDR3 is TGCAGTGCTAGTTCCGTCGTTGAGACAGAAACTGGAAACACCATATATTTT. Encoded protein: CSASSVVETETGNTIYF.

The chain carries TRBV19 and TRBJ2-5, with D possibly TRBD2 on 6 matching bases. Germline V lookup: CDR1 LNHDA, CDR2 SQIVND (reference sequence). The CDR3 contains 14 residues. V lost 6 bases to trimming and J lost 5 bases, with 16 bases between them. The CDR3 spells CASRTGDGRETQYF. The CDR3 region has the DNA TGTGCCAGTAGAACAGGTGATGGGAGGGAGACCCAGTACTTC.

The CDR3 DNA is TGCGCCAGCAGCCTACAGGGAAACGGAAACACCATATATTTT. This translates into CASSLQGNGNTIYF. The chain couples TRBV5-1 to TRBJ1-3; D possibly corresponds to TRBD1 (6 bases). The CDR3 is made up of 14 amino acids. Trimming removed 4 bases from V and 4 bases from J, with 12 bases in between. Germline loops: CDR1 SGHRS, CDR2 YFSETQ.

The V call is TRBV29-1, the J call TRBJ1-1, with 11 bases aligning to TRBD1. CDR1 and CDR2 from the germline V gene are SQVTM and ANQGSEA. The CDR3 covers 14 residues. V shed 7 bases, J shed 1 base, and the junction held 5 bases outside the gene matches. Here the CDR3 reads CSGGTGGPNTEAFF. The CDR3, as DNA: TGCAGCGGCGGGACAGGGGGACCGAACACTGAAGCTTTCTTT.

The CDR3 spells CASSLPGGGAYEQYF. CDR3 DNA: TGTGCCAGCAGTTTGCCGGGAGGGGGGGCCTACGAGCAGTACTTC. The chain uses TRBV28 and TRBJ2-7, with 8 bases lining up with TRBD2. V shed 3 bases, J shed 2 bases, and the junction held 6 bases outside the gene matches. This CDR3 is built from 15 residues. Per the germline V gene, CDR1 is MDHEN and CDR2 is SYDVKM.

The chain is built from TRBV2 and TRBJ1-2; D is possibly TRBD1 (6 bases). The CDR3 contains 13 residues. The germline CDR1 and CDR2 sequences are SNHLY and FYNNEI. Trimming cost V 4 bases and J 4 bases, with 10 bases left between them. The CDR3 spells CASSAGVGYGYTF. The CDR3 bases are TGTGCCAGCAGTGCAGGGGTAGGCTATGGCTACACCTTC.

The J gene is TRBJ2-5, the V gene TRBV27; 7 positions agree with TRBD2. The CDR3 is 15 amino acids. The junction had 7 bases not matched to a gene; V was cut back by 5 bases and J by 1 base. Germline V CDR1 and CDR2: MNHEY, SMNVEV (reference sequence). CDR3: CASSRALAVQETQYF. Here the CDR3 DNA reads TGTGCCAGCAGTCGCGCGCTAGCGGTCCAAGAGACCCAGTACTTC.

Only one count was recorded for this clone. CDR3 loop: CASSSLVSKQYF. Written as DNA, the CDR3 is TGTGCCAGCAGTTCATTAGTTAGCAAGCAGTACTTC. The chain recombines TRBV27 with TRBJ2-7; D is ambiguous. V was pared by 4 bases and J by 8 bases, with 12 bases between. Germline assignment: CDR1 MNHEY and CDR2 SMNVEV (reference sequence). The CDR3 loop spans 12 amino acids.

The V gene is TRBV2, the J gene TRBJ2-2, with a possible D match to TRBD1 (5 bases). The CDR3 is 15 residues long. Germline values: CDR1 SNHLY, CDR2 FYNNEI. V was trimmed by 1 base and J by 4 bases, leaving 10 bases between them. CDR3 protein: CASSEVGPSTGELFF. CDR3 nucleotides: TGTGCCAGCAGTGAAGTGGGGCCTAGCACCGGGGAGCTGTTTTTT.

The chain is built from TRBV19 and TRBJ1-3; D uncertain. CDR1 is LNHDA, CDR2 SQIVND, per germline (reference sequence). This CDR3 is built from 14 residues. Trimming cost V 7 bases and J 0 bases, with 10 bases left between them. The CDR3 DNA sequence: TGTGCCAGTACCAGAGGGCACTCTGGAAACACCATATATTTT. Amino acid sequence: CASTRGHSGNTIYF.

This clone was observed a few times. This chain uses TRBV19 with TRBJ2-7, with TRBD2 matching over 7 bases. In germline, CDR1 is LNHDA, CDR2 SQIVND (reference sequence). CDR3 length: 14 residues. V trimming: 6 bases; J trimming: 5 bases; junction bases outside the gene matches: 10. The CDR3 sequence is CASRAPGLGDEQYF. The CDR3 coding sequence is TGTGCCAGTAGGGCCCCAGGACTAGGGGACGAGCAGTACTTC. Together with reference TRBV19 and TRBJ2-7, the CDR3 gives the full variable domain: DGGITQSPKYLFRKEGQNVTLSCEQNLNHDAMYWYRQDPGQGLRLIYYSQIVNDFQKGDIAEGYSVSREKKESFPLTVTSAQKNPTAFYLCASRAPGLGDEQYFGPGTRLTVT.

The chain has TRBV7-9 and TRBJ1-6, with TRBD1 matching over 9 bases. Germline V CDR1 and CDR2: SEHNR, FQNEAQ (reference sequence). This CDR3 is 15 amino acids long. J gave up 8 bases and V 4 bases, and 6 bases lay outside the gene matches. The DNA of the CDR3 is TGTGCCAGCAGCTCAGGGACAGGGATTTATTCACCCCTCCACTTT. The encoded protein is CASSSGTGIYSPLHF. The whole variable domain, filled in from reference TRBV7-9 and TRBJ1-6, reads DTGVSQNPRHKITKRGQNVTFRCDPISEHNRLYWYRQTLGQGPEFLTYFQNEAQLEKSRLLSDRFSAERPKGSFSTLEIQRTEQGDSAMYLCASSSGTGIYSPLHFGNGTRLTVT.